This TCR beta chain was identified in a study of blood T cells in healthy people across ages. The sample holds a few counts of this clonotype. This CDR3 has 14 residues. V lost 5 bases and J lost 4, with 13 bases in between. CDR1 and CDR2 (germline): SGHTA, FQGNSA. PCR was performed a second time for about 7 to 11 cycles using a sample-barcoded 5' primer and a J-beta primer mix. Researchers report that a template-switch adaptor with 12 random nucleotides tagged each cDNA molecule. TCRdb used MiXCR to reprocess the 5' RACE reads, holding one entry per CDR3 protein. The sample records some 710,000 distinct CDR3 sequences, about 20% being singletons.

The chain carries TRBV7-2 and TRBJ2-3; D is undetermined. This clonotype was sampled from a man between 65 and 80 years old in good health. The sample comprised blood. CDR3: CASSKGLRADTQYF. CDR3 DNA sequence: TGTGCCAGCAGCAAAGGGCTCCGGGCAGATACGCAGTATTTT. The full variable domain, in which reference TRBV7-2 and TRBJ2-3 provide the parts outside the CDR3, is GAGVSQSPSNKVTEKGKDVELRCDPISGHTALYWYRQSLGQGLEFLIYFQGNSAPDKSGLPSDRFSAERTGGSVSTLTIQRTQQEDSAVYLCASSKGLRADTQYFGPGTRLTVL.